The 5 T cell receptor beta chains listed next were all sequenced from one sample in a study of early T cells in non-severe SARS-CoV-2 infection. Each CDR3 protein gets one entry after TCRdb re-called the 5' RACE reads with MiXCR. The sample holds under 70,000 distinct CDR3 sequences, 5.6% seen once. The sample taken for sequencing was whole blood. These receptors all come from an adult who was a healthcare worker with PCR-confirmed SARS-CoV-2 infection or an uninfected control (not recorded which).

This clonotype has a count of ten or more. This chain connects TRBV5-5 to TRBJ2-1; 10 bases agree with TRBD2. The CDR3 is made up of 15 amino acids. Trimming at V came to 5 bases and at J to 3 bases, leaving 5 bases not matched to a gene. Germline V gene data show CDR1 as SGHKS and CDR2 as YYEKEE (reference sequence). The CDR3 DNA sequence: TGTGCCAGCAGTAAGCTAGCGGGGGACTACAATGAGCAGTTCTTC. It is translated as CASSKLAGDYNEQFF.

This clonotype has a count of ten or more. The CDR3 spells CASSPGGTEKKLFF. The CDR3 nucleotides are TGCGCCAGCAGCCCAGGGGGTACGGAGAAAAAACTGTTTTTT. V and J are TRBV5-1 and TRBJ1-4, with 7 bases identical to TRBD1. CDR1 is SGHRS, CDR2 YFSETQ, per germline. V was clipped by 4 bases and J by 9 bases; unmatched bases: 9. CDR3 length equals 14 residues.

This clonotype was seen ten or more times. The V gene is TRBV12-3 or TRBV12-4, the J gene TRBJ2-1, with a tentative D call TRBD2 (6 bases). V was pared by 5 bases and J by 0 bases, with 14 bases between. This CDR3 is built from 16 residues. This CDR3 is CASSHFSGYSYNEQFF. Written as DNA, the CDR3 is TGTGCCAGCAGTCATTTTAGCGGATACTCCTACAATGAGCAGTTCTTC.

About this clonotype: Being one base from a much bigger clone, this may be a read error. The chain combines TRBV13 with TRBJ2-1, with D possibly called TRBD1 or TRBD2 (5 bases each). Trimming took off 3 bases at V and 9 bases at J, with 24 bases between the two ends. The CDR3 runs to 17 residues. Germline V gives CDR1 PRHDT, CDR2 FYEKMQ (reference sequence). The DNA of the CDR3 is TGTGCCAGCAGCTTCCAGTGGAGTGGGGGAGTCCCCACTGAGCAGTTCTTC. This codes for CASSFQWSGGVPTEQFF. Full variable domain (rest looked up from reference TRBV13 and TRBJ2-1): AAGVIQSPRHLIKEKRETATLKCYPIPRHDTVYWYQQGPGQDPQFLISFYEKMQSDKGSIPDRFSAQQFSDYHSELNMSSLELGDSALYFCASSFQWSGGVPTEQFFGPGTRLTVL.

Sample share makes this clonotype medium-sized. This chain links TRBV5-1 with TRBJ2-5, with D perhaps matching TRBD1 or TRBD2 (6 bases each). The CDR3 sequence is 15 residues long. Germline CDR1 and CDR2: SGHRS and YFSETQ. Trimming pared 3 bases from V and 5 bases from J, leaving 17 bases between. This CDR3 reads CASSSLGGETETQYF. The CDR3 DNA reads as TGCGCCAGCAGCTCCCTCGGGGGCGAGACGGAGACCCAGTACTTC.